This T cell receptor (beta chain) was found in a study of cytomegalovirus exposure and HLA in healthy donors. With 60 Vbeta and 13 Jbeta primers, the PCR was carried out. Profiled with immunoSEQ multiplex PCR; TCRdb holds only in-frame clones, not every one. Of 75,000 to 95,000 clones in the sample, roughly 60% were seen once. Germline trimming cut 5 bases from V and 9 bases from J; bases unmatched to any gene: 10. The CDR3 has 16 residues. CDR1 is SEHNR and CDR2 is FQNEAQ in the germline V gene (reference sequence). Sequencing was carried out using PBMCs. This receptor was taken from a woman between 50 and 59 years old in good health and CMV-seropositive. The chain uses TRBV7-9 and TRBJ2-1; TRBD2 agrees at 13 bases. DNA of the CDR3: TGTGCCAGCAGCCCCCCCACTAGCGGGGGGGAAGGTGAGCAGTTCTTC. It is translated as CASSPPTSGGEGEQFF.